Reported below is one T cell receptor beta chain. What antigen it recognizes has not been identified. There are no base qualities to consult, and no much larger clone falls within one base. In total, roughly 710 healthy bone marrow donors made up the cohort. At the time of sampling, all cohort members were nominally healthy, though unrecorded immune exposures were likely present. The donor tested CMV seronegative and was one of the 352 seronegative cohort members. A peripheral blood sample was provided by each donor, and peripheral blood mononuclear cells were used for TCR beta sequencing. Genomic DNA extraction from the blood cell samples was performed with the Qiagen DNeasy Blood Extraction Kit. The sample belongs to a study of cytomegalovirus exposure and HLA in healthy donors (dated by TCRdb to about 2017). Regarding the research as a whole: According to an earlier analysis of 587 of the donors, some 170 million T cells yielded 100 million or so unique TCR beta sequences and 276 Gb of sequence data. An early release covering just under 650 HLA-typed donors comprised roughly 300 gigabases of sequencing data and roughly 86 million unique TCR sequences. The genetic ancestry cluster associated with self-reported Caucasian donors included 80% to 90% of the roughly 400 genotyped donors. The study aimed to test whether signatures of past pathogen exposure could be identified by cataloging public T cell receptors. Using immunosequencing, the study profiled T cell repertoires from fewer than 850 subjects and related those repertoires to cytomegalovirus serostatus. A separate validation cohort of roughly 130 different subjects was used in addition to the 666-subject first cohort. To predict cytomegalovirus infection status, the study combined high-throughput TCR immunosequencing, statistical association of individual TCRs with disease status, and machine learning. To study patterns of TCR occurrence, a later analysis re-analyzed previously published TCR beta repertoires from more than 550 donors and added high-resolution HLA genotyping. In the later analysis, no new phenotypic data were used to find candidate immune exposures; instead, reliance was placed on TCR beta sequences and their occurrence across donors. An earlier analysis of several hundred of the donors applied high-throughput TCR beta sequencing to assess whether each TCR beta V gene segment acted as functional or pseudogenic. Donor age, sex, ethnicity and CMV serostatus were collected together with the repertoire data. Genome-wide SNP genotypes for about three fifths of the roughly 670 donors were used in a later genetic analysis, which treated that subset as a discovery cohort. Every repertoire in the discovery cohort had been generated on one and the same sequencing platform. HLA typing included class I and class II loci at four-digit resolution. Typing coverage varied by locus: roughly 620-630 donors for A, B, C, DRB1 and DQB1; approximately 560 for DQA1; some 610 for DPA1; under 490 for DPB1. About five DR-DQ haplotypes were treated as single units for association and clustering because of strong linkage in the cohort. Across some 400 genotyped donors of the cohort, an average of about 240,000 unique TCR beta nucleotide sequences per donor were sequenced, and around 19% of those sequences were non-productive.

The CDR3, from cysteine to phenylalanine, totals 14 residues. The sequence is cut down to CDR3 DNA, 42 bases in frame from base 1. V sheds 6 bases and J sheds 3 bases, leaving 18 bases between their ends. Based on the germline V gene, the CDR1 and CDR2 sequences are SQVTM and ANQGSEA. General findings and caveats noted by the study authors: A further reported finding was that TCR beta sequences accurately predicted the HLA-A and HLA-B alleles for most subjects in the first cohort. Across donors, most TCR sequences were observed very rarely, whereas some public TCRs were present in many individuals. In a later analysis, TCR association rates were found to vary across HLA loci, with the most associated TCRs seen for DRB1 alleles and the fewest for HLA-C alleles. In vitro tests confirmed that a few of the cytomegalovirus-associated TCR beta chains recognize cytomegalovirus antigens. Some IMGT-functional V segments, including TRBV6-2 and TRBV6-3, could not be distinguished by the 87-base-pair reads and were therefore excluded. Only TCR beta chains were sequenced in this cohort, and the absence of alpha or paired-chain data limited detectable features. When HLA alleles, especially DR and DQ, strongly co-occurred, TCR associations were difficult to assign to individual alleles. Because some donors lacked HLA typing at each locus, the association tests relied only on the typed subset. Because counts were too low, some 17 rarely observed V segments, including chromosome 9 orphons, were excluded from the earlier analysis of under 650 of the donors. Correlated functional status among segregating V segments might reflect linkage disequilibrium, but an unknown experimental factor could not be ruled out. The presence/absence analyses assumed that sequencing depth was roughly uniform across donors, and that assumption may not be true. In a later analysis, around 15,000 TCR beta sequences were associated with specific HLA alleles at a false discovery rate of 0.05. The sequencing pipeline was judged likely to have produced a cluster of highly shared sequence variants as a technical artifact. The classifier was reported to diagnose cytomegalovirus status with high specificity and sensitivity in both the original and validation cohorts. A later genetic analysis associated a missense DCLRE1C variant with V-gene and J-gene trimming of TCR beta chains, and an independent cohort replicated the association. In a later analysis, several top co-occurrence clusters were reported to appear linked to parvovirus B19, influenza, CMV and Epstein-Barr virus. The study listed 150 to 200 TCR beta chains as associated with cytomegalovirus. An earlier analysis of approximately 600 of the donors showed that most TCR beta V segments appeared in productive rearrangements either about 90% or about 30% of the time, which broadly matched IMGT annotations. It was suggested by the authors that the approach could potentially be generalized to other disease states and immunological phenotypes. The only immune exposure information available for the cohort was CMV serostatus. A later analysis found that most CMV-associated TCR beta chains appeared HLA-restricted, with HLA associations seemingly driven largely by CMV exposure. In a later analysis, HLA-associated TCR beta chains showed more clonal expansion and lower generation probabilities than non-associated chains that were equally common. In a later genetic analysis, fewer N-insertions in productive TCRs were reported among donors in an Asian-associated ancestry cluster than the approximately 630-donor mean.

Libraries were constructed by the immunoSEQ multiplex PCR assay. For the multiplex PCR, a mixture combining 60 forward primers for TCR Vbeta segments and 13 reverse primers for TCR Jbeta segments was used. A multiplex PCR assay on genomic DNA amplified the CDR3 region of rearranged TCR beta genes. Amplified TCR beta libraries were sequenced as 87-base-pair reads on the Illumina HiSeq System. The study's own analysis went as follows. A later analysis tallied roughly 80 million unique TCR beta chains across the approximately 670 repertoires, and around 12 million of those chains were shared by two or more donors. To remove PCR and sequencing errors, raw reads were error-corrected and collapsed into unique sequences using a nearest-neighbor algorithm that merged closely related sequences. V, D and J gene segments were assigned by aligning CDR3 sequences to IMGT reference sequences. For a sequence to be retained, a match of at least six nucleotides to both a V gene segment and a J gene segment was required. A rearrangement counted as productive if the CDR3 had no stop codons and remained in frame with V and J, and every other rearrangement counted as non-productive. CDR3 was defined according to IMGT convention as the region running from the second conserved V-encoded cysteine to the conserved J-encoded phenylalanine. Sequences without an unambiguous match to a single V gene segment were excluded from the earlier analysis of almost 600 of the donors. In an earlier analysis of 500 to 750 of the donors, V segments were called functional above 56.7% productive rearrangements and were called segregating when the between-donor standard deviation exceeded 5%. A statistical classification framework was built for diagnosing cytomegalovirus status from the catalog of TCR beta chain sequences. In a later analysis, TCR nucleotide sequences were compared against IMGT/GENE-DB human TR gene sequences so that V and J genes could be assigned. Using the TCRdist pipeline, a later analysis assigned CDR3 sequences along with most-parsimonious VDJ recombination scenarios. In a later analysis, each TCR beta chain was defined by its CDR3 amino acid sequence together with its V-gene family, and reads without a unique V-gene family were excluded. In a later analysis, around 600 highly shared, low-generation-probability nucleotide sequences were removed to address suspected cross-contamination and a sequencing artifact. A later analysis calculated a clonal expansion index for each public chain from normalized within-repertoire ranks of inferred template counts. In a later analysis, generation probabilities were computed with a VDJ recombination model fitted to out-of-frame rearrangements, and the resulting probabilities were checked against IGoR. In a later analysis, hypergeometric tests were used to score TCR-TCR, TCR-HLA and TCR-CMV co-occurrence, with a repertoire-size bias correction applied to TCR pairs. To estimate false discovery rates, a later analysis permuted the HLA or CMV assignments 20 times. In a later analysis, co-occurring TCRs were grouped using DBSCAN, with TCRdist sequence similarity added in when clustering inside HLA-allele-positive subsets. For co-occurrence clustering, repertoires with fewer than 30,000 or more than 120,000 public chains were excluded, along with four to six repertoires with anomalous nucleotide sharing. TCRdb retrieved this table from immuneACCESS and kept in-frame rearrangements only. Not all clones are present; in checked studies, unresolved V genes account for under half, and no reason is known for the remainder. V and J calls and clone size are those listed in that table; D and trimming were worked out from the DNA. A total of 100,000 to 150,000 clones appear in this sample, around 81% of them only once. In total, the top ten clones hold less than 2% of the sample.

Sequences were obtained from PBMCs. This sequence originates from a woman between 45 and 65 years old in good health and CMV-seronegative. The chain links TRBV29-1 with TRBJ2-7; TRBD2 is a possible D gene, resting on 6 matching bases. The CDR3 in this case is CSVPQVAGSYEQYF. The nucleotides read TGCAGCGTCCCCCAGGTGGCGGGAAGCTACGAGCAGTACTTC.